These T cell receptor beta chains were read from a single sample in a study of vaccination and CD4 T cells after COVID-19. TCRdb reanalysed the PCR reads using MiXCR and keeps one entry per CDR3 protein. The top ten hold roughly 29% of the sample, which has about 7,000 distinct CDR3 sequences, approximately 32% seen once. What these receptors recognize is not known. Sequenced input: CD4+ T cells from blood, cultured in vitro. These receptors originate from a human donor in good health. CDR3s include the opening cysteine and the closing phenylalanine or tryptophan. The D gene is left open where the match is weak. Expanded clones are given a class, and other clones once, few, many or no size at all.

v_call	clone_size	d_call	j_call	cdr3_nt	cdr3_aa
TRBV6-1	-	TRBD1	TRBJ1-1	TGTGCCAGCAGCTTAGGACAGGAACACACTGAAGCTTTCTTT	CASSLGQEHTEAFF
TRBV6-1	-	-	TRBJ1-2	TGTGCCAGCAGACTGCGGGCGCCTAACTATGGCTACACCTTC	CASRLRAPNYGYTF
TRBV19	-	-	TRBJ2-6	TGTGCCAGTAGTTTCCAACTTACTGGGGCCAACGTCCTGACTTTC	CASSFQLTGANVLTF
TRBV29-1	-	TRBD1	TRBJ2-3	TGCAGCGTTGGGGGGACAGGGGTGTCAGATACGCAGTATTTT	CSVGGTGVSDTQYF
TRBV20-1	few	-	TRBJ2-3	TGCAGTGCCGAGCCATGGTCAGATACGCAGTATTTT	CSAEPWSDTQYF
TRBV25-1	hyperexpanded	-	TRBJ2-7	TGTGCCAGCAGTGAAGCGGGGTACGAGCAGTACTTC	CASSEAGYEQYF
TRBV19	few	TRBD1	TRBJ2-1	TGTGCCAGCACTCCCGGGACAGGGTGGGGTGAGCAGTTCTTC	CASTPGTGWGEQFF
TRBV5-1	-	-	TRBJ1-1	TGCGCCAGCAGCTTGGCGACGGATAACACTGAAGCTTTCTTT	CASSLATDNTEAFF
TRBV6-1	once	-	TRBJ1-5	TGTGCCAGCATTCACGGGGACAATCAGCCCCAGCATTTT	CASIHGDNQPQHF
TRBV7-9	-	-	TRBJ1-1	TGTGCCAGCAGCTTAGGGGGGGCAAGTGGCACTGAAGCTTTCTTT	CASSLGGASGTEAFF
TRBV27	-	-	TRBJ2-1	TGTGCCGCAGGGAGGCGGGGTGAGCAGTTCTTC	CAAGRRGEQFF
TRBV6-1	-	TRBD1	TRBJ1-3	TGTGCCAGCAGTCAGACAGGGGGCTCTGGAAACACCATATATTTT	CASSQTGGSGNTIYF
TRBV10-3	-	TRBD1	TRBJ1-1	TGTGCCATCAGCCCAGGGGGGGGACAGGAGAACACTGAAGCTTTCTTT	CAISPGGGQENTEAFF
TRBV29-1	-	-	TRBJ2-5	TGCAGCGTTGGGACAGAAGAAGAGACCCAGTACTTC	CSVGTEEETQYF
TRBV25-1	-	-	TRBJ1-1	TGTGCCAGCAGTGTATTGGGGAGCAACACTGAAGCTTTCTTT	CASSVLGSNTEAFF
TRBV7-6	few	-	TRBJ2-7	TGTGCCAGCAGCTTAGACGAGGGGCCCTACGAGCAGTACTTC	CASSLDEGPYEQYF
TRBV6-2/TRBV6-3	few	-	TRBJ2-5	TGTGCCAGCAGCCCAGCCGAAGAGACCCAGTACTTC	CASSPAEETQYF
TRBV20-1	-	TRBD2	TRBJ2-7	TGCAGTGCTAGAGAAACTAGCGGGTTCTCCTACGAGCAGTACTTC	CSARETSGFSYEQYF
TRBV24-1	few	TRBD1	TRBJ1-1	TGTGCCACCAGTGATAAGGGGGCGGAGAACACTGAAGCTTTCTTT	CATSDKGAENTEAFF
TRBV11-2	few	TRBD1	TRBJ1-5	TGTGCCAGCAGCAAACTCGGGACAGGCAACAATCAGCCCCAGCATTTT	CASSKLGTGNNQPQHF
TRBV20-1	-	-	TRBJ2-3	TGCAGTGCTAGTGGGTCGAACACAGATACGCAGTATTTT	CSASGSNTDTQYF
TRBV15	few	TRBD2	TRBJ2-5	TGTGCCACCAGCGTCACTAGCGGGTACAGGGAGACCCAGTACTTC	CATSVTSGYRETQYF
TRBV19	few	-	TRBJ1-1	TGTGCCAGTAGACCAGAGAGGGGGGTAGCTTTCTTT	CASRPERGVAFF